This T cell receptor (beta chain) emerged from a study of CD8 T cells in ankylosing spondylitis (dated by TCRdb to 2016 to 2017). About the full investigation: T cell receptor beta repertoires were profiled in healthy donors and ankylosing spondylitis patients so that disease-linked TCR variants could be found. Samples of peripheral blood were taken, and for ankylosing spondylitis patients, synovial fluid was collected as well. The full study cohort comprised about 25 ankylosing spondylitis patients and 85 to 120 healthy donors. General study outcomes and caveats: According to the report, matched synovial fluid samples from ankylosing spondylitis patients were significantly enriched for the disease-linked clones. A TCR beta motif made up of several highly homologous amino acid variants appeared to be characteristic of blood from ankylosing spondylitis patients. The disease-linked clones had a CD8+ phenotype and were found at relatively low frequencies in peripheral blood. Some motif variants had previously been reported in the synovial fluid and blood of reactive arthritis patients, which suggests shared mechanisms of disease initiation.

This clonotype has a count of ten or more. Its antigen remains undetermined. Base qualities are missing; no much larger clone stands one base away. From its cysteine to its phenylalanine, the CDR3 spans 12 amino acids. Of all the DNA, just the CDR3 is kept, 36 bases in frame from base 1. The germline V gene provides CDR1 KGHDR and CDR2 SFDVKD. Deletion took 4 bases off V and 9 bases off J, with a span of 9 bases between the germline ends. The sequencing machine was an Illumina HiSeq 2500. TCR beta libraries were prepared by quantitative 5'-RACE with molecular barcodes. The authors processed their data as follows. To identify disease-linked TCR variants, a new computational method was used, one built on a probabilistic model of VDJ rearrangement. The raw public data were reprocessed by TCRdb itself: fastp quality trimming at Q25, MiXCR clonotype calling, in-frame beta chains only. Merged by CDR3 protein, the rows form single entries marked with the most common genes and DNA. TCRdb assigned the V and J calls; the authors' analysis was not used. This sample comprises around 220,000 distinct CDR3 sequences, roughly 10% of them detected only once. Roughly 23% of the sample is held by the ten biggest clonotypes.

This clonotype originated in a male donor with ankylosing spondylitis or in good health (not recorded which). The sequence is built from TRBV24-1 and TRBJ1-3, with the D gene uncertain. The sequencing sample was made of blood, either unsorted or a sorted T cell fraction (not recorded which). The CDR3 sequence is CATSDSGSTIYF. The nucleotide sequence is TGTGCCACCAGTGACTCGGGTAGCACCATATATTTT.